This T cell receptor beta chain was sequenced for a study of shared clonotypes between healthy human individuals. At the level of the study: Donors, aged 18 to 49, were a couple of women and three men. CD4 naive cells filled three plates per donor, CD4 memory three, CD8 naive two and CD8 memory one. Study-level points and caveats: Several donors showed sharing of about 5.5% of naive CD4 clonotypes.

The germline gives CDR1 SGHRS, CDR2 YFSETQ. This CDR3 spans 13 amino acids. The ends were cut back, 5 bases at V and 0 bases at J, with 7 bases in the middle. A note on this clone: Its antigen remains unknown. This sample includes further DNA sequences coding for the same CDR3.

The assay was immunoSEQ multiplex PCR, and TCRdb's table has in-frame clones only and misses some. The sample holds approximately 1.5 million clones; 95% to 99% are singletons and the top ten take 0.4% to 0.45%. The sequenced sample was naive CD4+ T cells sorted from blood. Sample subset: CD45RA+ positively selected. This sequence joins TRBV5-1 and TRBJ2-3; D unresolved. The sequence was collected from a man aged 25 to 40 in good health. The DNA for the CDR3 is TGCGCCAGCAGTTCGCCTAGCACAGATACGCAGTATTTT. It specifies CASSSPSTDTQYF.